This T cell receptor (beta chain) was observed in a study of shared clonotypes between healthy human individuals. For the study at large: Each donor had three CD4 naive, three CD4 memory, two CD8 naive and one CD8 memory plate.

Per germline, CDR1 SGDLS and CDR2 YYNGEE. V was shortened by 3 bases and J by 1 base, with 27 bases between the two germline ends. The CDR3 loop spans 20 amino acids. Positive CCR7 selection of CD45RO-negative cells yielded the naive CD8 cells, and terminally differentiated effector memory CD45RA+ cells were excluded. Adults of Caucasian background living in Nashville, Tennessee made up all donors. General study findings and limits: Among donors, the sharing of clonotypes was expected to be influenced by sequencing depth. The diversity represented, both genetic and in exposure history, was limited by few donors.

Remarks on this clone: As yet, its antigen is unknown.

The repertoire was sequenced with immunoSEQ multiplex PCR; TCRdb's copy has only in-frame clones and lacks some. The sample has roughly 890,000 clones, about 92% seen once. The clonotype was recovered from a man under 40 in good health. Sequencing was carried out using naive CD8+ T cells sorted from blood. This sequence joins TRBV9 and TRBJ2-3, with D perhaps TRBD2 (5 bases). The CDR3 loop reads CASSGDPAMGWERGTDTQYF. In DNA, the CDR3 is TGTGCCAGCAGCGGAGACCCGGCTATGGGGTGGGAGAGGGGCACAGATACGCAGTATTTT.